This T cell receptor beta chain was sequenced during a study of persistence of HIV-infected CD4 T cells. Cells were stimulated nonspecifically with anti-CD3/anti-CD28 magnetic beads. Sorting selected CD4+ T cells upregulating both CD40 ligand and CD69. Regarding this clone: Its antigen is undetermined.

The libraries were made with immunoSEQ version 4 in survey mode. Some clones are missing from TCRdb's copy, which holds only in-frame ones; the method was immunoSEQ multiplex PCR. This table holds fewer than 45,000 clones, approximately 90% found once. The TCR sequence derives from an adult woman with HIV who was CMV-seropositive. The material was CD4+ T cells sorted from PBMCs after approximately 19-hour stimulation, obtained from a patient who received antiretroviral therapy.

CDR3 residues: CASSYGEGFSGNTIYF. CDR3 DNA sequence: TGTGCCAGCAGCTATGGGGAGGGATTCTCTGGAAACACCATATATTTT. The rearrangement links TRBV5-6 to TRBJ1-3; D gene unclear. V lost 3 bases to trimming and J lost 0 bases, with 13 bases between them. Germline assignment: CDR1 SGHDT and CDR2 YYEEEE. The CDR3 spans 16 residues.